This TCR beta chain was obtained from a study of molecular identifiers for immune sequencing clone quantification. V lost 3 bases, J lost 5 bases, and 7 bases stayed unmatched. The CDR3 is 16 amino acids. Looked up from germline, CDR1 is SGHKS and CDR2 is YYEKEE (reference sequence). Study observations and caveats: Jurkat TCR RNA spiked in from one cell reportedly remained identifiable amid about a million naive cells.

With respect to this clonotype: The antigen remains unidentified.

Researchers sorted naive CD8 T cells as cells that were CD8+CD4-CCR7+CD45RA+. MiXCR, applied by TCRdb to the PCR reads, yields one record per CDR3 protein. The sample records 40,000 to 45,000 distinct CDR3 sequences, about 24% being singletons. The TCR originated in a human donor in good health. Some libraries in this study had Jurkat cell RNA spiked in. The sequenced sample was naive CD8+ T cells from blood, with Jurkat cell RNA spiked in. Subset of the sample: FACS-sorted CD8+CD4-CCR7+CD45RA+ naive T cells. The chain is built from TRBV5-5 and TRBJ2-4; 11 nucleotides agree with TRBD1. The CDR3 bases are TGTGCCAGCAGCTCACCGGGACAGGGGGTCGAAAACATTCAGTACTTC. Translation: CASSSPGQGVENIQYF.